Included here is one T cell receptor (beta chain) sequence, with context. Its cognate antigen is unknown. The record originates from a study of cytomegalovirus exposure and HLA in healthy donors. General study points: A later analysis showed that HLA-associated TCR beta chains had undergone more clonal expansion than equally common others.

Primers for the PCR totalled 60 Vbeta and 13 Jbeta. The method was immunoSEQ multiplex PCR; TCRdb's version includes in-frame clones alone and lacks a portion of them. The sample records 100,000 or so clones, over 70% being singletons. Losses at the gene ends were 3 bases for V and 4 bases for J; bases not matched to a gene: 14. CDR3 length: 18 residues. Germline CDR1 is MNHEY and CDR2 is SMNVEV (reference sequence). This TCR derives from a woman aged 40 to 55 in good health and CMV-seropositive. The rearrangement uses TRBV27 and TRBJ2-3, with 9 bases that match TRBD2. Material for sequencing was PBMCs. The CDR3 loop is CASSLFHPRGGSADTQYF. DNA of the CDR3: TGTGCCAGCAGTTTGTTCCACCCGCGGGGGGGTAGCGCAGATACGCAGTATTTT.